Reported below is one T cell receptor beta chain. Its antigen is unknown. This sample stems from a study of siplizumab effects on memory and regulatory T cells. Using immunoSEQ multiplex PCR, the repertoire was profiled, and TCRdb retains in-frame clones only, with some absent. The sample lists 60,000 to 80,000 clones; over 80% were seen once. Study-level findings and limits: Roughly 75-97% of dividing CD4+ or CD8+ clones were without an attributable naive or memory phenotype.

The clonotype comes from a human donor in good health. The specimen was memory CD4+ T cells sorted from blood.

In DNA form, the CDR3 reads TGCAGCGTCCAAGAGGGGAAACTAGCGGGCTCATCAGATACGCAGTATTTT. This sequence encodes CSVQEGKLAGSSDTQYF. The V and J genes are TRBV29-1 and TRBJ2-3; 9 positions agree with TRBD2. Per germline, CDR1 SQVTM and CDR2 ANQGSEA. The CDR3 is 17 residues long. The ends lost 6 bases at V and 4 bases at J; junction bases unmatched: 17.